Here is one TCR beta chain with its context. The sample comes from a study of blood T cell repertoires in COVID-19. Study details: Acute and convalescent COVID-19 samples came from the United States, Italy and Spain. Sources were T cells, B-cell-depleted T cells, or PBMCs; the material itself was cDNA or gDNA.

Method: immunoSEQ multiplex PCR; TCRdb's copy keeps in-frame clones and lacks some. The data show some 240,000 clones, with roughly 89% seen just once and 3.5% to 5.5% held by the top ten. V shed 0 bases, J shed 4 bases, and the junction held 5 bases outside the gene matches. Germline CDR1 is SGHNT and CDR2 is YYREEE (reference sequence). The CDR3 contains 15 residues. The sequenced material came from peripheral blood. This chain connects TRBV5-4 to TRBJ1-2, with 8 positions matching TRBD1. The TCR was taken from a woman in her 40s who had recovered from COVID-19. CDR3 sequence reads: CASSLEAGGTYGYTF. In nucleotides, the CDR3 is TGTGCCAGCAGCTTGGAGGCAGGGGGCACCTATGGCTACACCTTC. Supplemented by reference TRBV5-4 and TRBJ1-2, the full variable domain reads ETGVTQSPTHLIKTRGQQVTLRCSSQSGHNTVSWYQQALGQGPQFIFQYYREEENGRGNFPPRFSGLQFPNYSSELNVNALELDDSALYLCASSLEAGGTYGYTFGSGTRLTVV.